The next 13 T cell receptor beta chains were all read from a single sample in a study of T cells in localized non-small cell lung cancer. Sequencing was performed with immunoSEQ multiplex PCR; in TCRdb, only in-frame clones are kept and a portion is missing. The sample has 100,000 to 150,000 clones, 80% to 90% seen once. The sample in question was peripheral blood, obtained before any cancer treatment. The receptors derive from a female donor at least 60 years old with stage I lung adenocarcinoma.

This clone appeared a single time. V and J are TRBV15 and TRBJ2-7, with 9 bases lining up with TRBD1. The CDR3 has 18 residues. Germline V gene lookup returns CDR1 LNHNV and CDR2 YYDKDF (reference sequence). Germline trimming cut 2 bases from V and 2 bases from J; bases unmatched to any gene: 13. The CDR3 region is CATSRPTTGTGLPYEQYF. CDR3 bases: TGTGCCACCAGCAGACCAACTACCGGGACAGGGCTACCCTACGAGCAGTACTTC.

Here the CDR3 DNA reads TGTGCCAGCAGTTTATCCCCTGCAGGGGGCTTTAATGAAAAACTGTTTTTT. This codes for CASSLSPAGGFNEKLFF. V is TRBV27 and J is TRBJ1-4; 8 bases fit TRBD1. The CDR3 is 17 residues long. The V segment lost 0 bases and the J segment 4 bases; nucleotides outside the gene matches: 7. Germline lookup yields CDR1 MNHEY and CDR2 SMNVEV (reference sequence).

The CDR3 DNA sequence: TGCGCCAGCAGCCGACCGCTCGGGGACCCCTACGAGCAGTACTTC. It encodes CASSRPLGDPYEQYF. The chain employs TRBV5-1 and TRBJ2-7; D might be TRBD1 or TRBD2, each matching 5 bases. The CDR3 contains 15 residues. V was trimmed by 4 bases and J by 2 bases, leaving 16 bases between them. From germline, CDR1 is SGHRS and CDR2 YFSETQ.

The chain has TRBV5-1 and TRBJ2-2; 9 nucleotides align to TRBD1. This CDR3 region has 16 residues. V shed 4 bases and J 7 bases; nucleotides not matched to a gene: 11. Germline V gene data show CDR1 as SGHRS and CDR2 as YFSETQ. The CDR3 protein is CASSPLRTGEGGELFF. CDR3 bases: TGCGCCAGCAGCCCCCTTCGGACAGGGGAAGGCGGGGAGCTGTTTTTT.

This chain connects TRBV9 to TRBJ1-4, with a possible D match to TRBD1 (5 bases). V was shortened by 1 base and J by 8 bases, with 18 bases between the two germline ends. This CDR3 region has 16 residues. Germline values: CDR1 SGDLS, CDR2 YYNGEE. The CDR3 DNA is TGTGCCAGCAGCGTATCGGGAGGCAGGGCTAGGGAAAAACTGTTTTTT. Translation gives CASSVSGGRAREKLFF.

This clone has just one count. The genes are TRBV5-1 and TRBJ2-3; TRBD1 matches at 9 bases. CDR3 length: 15 amino acids. Germline trimming cut 1 base from V and 4 bases from J; bases unmatched to any gene: 4. The germline gives CDR1 SGHRS, CDR2 YFSETQ. CDR3 amino acids: CASSLSDRGPDTQYF. CDR3 in DNA: TGCGCCAGCAGCTTGTCGGACAGGGGTCCAGATACGCAGTATTTT.

The V gene is TRBV4-1, the J gene TRBJ2-1, with D possibly TRBD2 on 6 matching bases. CDR3 length: 15 residues. Germline CDR1 is MGHRA and CDR2 is YSYEKL. V was cut by 0 bases and J by 7 bases, with 13 bases left in between. The CDR3, as DNA: TGCGCCAGCAGCCAAGATGTCGGACTAAGGAATGAGCAGTTCTTC. Its protein product is CASSQDVGLRNEQFF.

The chain has TRBV5-1 and TRBJ2-7; 11 bases fit TRBD1. J lost 5 bases, V lost 2 bases, and 6 bases had no gene match. Germline V gene data show CDR1 as SGHRS and CDR2 as YFSETQ. The length of the CDR3 is 15 residues. CDR3 region: CASSLMDRGRNEQYF. The CDR3 bases are TGCGCCAGCAGCTTAATGGACAGGGGGCGCAACGAGCAGTACTTC.

V is TRBV6-1 and J is TRBJ1-1; no definite D call. V lost 3 bases to trimming and J lost 10 bases, with 21 bases between them. CDR1 MNHNS and CDR2 SASEGT come from the germline V gene. This CDR3 has 15 amino acids. The CDR3 DNA sequence: TGTGCCAGCAGTGAGGGCATCATGGGTTCCTTTGGAGCTTTCTTT. This encodes CASSEGIMGSFGAFF.

V usage is TRBV30 and J usage is TRBJ1-2, with D hard to call. This CDR3 is built from 13 residues. V shed 3 bases and J shed 3 bases, with 11 bases lying between them. CDR1 is GTSNPN, CDR2 SVGIG, per germline (reference sequence). The DNA of the CDR3 is TGTGCCTGGAGGGATAGTTCGGACTATGGCTACACCTTC. Translation gives CAWRDSSDYGYTF.

CDR3 sequence: CASSRPGTGEETQYF. The DNA for the CDR3 is TGTGCCAGCAGCCGACCTGGGACAGGAGAAGAGACCCAGTACTTC. The V call is TRBV27, the J call TRBJ2-5; 8 bases fit TRBD1. Per the germline V gene, CDR1 is MNHEY and CDR2 is SMNVEV (reference sequence). The V gene end was trimmed by 6 bases and the J gene end by 3 bases; junction bases not matched to a gene: 9. The CDR3 contains 15 residues.

V usage is TRBV7-2 and J usage is TRBJ2-5; TRBD1 matches 8 bases. CDR1 is SGHTA and CDR2 is FQGNSA in the germline V gene. V shed 1 base, J shed 1 base, and the junction held 8 bases outside the gene matches. There are 17 residues in the CDR3. The CDR3 bases are TGTGCCAGCAGCTTAGAGTTGCGACAGGGGTTCCAAGAGACCCAGTACTTC. Translation gives CASSLELRQGFQETQYF.

This chain joins TRBV25-1 and TRBJ1-1; D might be TRBD1 (5 bases). The germline CDR1 and CDR2 sequences are MGHDK and SYGVNS. V dropped 5 bases and J dropped 1 base, with 11 bases sitting between them. The CDR3 totals 14 residues. CDR3 DNA sequence: TGTGCCAGCAGTCCCGGGGCGGCGAACACTGAAGCTTTCTTT. This codes for CASSPGAANTEAFF.